The 14 T cell receptor beta chains given below trace back to one sample, sequenced in a study of human T cells and chemical hapten exposure. The time point was: pre-sensitization, week 0. Indicated treatment: therapeutic diphenylcyclopropenone sensitization with weekly scalp DPC. TCRdb redid the calling of the RACE reads with MiXCR, one entry per CDR3 protein. The top ten clones hold around 8.8% of a sample with about 300,000 distinct CDR3 sequences, roughly 6% of them seen once. Sample: whole blood, taken in connection with sensitization to the hapten diphenylcyclopropenone (DPC). Receptors originate from a woman between 18 and 30 years old with alopecia areata. Some clones in this sample may be carry-over from other donors' samples.

In this sample, this clonotype turned up a few times. The J gene is TRBJ2-1, the V gene TRBV11-2, with TRBD2 identical over 8 bases. The CDR3 length is 15 residues. Germline CDR1 is SGHAT and CDR2 is FQNNGV. V shed 4 bases, J shed 2 bases, and the junction held 4 bases outside the gene matches. The CDR3 protein is CASSSIAGTYNEQFF. CDR3 DNA: TGTGCCAGCAGCTCCATAGCGGGGACCTACAATGAGCAGTTCTTC.

CDR3 residues: CASSSGRDSSYEQYF. CDR3 DNA sequence: TGTGCCAGCAGCTCCGGACGGGATAGCTCCTACGAGCAGTACTTC. The genes are TRBV7-9 and TRBJ2-7; a weak D match, TRBD2 (5 bases). Germline lookup yields CDR1 SEHNR and CDR2 FQNEAQ (reference sequence). V was clipped by 4 bases and J by 0 bases, with 13 bases between them. This CDR3 spans 15 amino acids.

V and J are TRBV6-6 and TRBJ1-1; TRBD1 might be the D (5 bases). V was pared by 0 bases and J by 10 bases, with 15 bases between. The CDR3 has 14 residues. Per the germline V gene, CDR1 is MNHNY and CDR2 is SVGAGI (reference sequence). Here the CDR3 DNA reads TGTGCCAGCAGTTACTCGCCCCAGGCAGGGACAGCTTTCTTT. This codes for CASSYSPQAGTAFF.

This clonotype was found many times. The chain links TRBV6-2 or TRBV6-3 to TRBJ2-6, with D possibly being TRBD1 or TRBD2 (5 bases each). Germline values: CDR1 MNHEY, CDR2 SVGEGT. The CDR3 extends over 17 amino acids. The ends were cut back, 4 bases at V and 0 bases at J, with 13 bases in the middle. CDR3 residues: CASSFHSGASGANVLTF. The CDR3 DNA reads TGTGCCAGCAGTTTCCACTCCGGGGCCTCTGGGGCCAACGTCCTGACTTTC.

The V gene is TRBV9, the J gene TRBJ1-1; a possible D gene is TRBD1 (6 bases). This CDR3 has 15 residues. CDR1 is SGDLS and CDR2 is YYNGEE in the germline V gene. V was pared by 4 bases and J by 3 bases, with 16 bases between. The CDR3 bases are TGTGCCAGCAGCCCTGGGGGCCCCGGAGACACTGAAGCTTTCTTT. Its translation is CASSPGGPGDTEAFF.

This clonotype was recorded at least ten times. V usage is TRBV6-2 or TRBV6-3 and J usage is TRBJ2-2; the match to TRBD1 covers 9 bases. Germline V gene data show CDR1 as MNHEY and CDR2 as SVGEGT. Unmatched junction bases numbered 5, after V lost 5 bases and J lost 4 bases. The CDR3 consists of 15 residues. CDR3 amino acids: CASSRTGVGTGELFF. The CDR3 bases are TGTGCCAGCAGTCGGACAGGGGTCGGCACCGGGGAGCTGTTTTTT.

Only a few counts were recorded for this clonotype. J is TRBJ2-3 and V is TRBV20-1; D may correspond to TRBD1 or TRBD2 (7 bases each). V lost 7 bases to trimming and J lost 0 bases, with 11 bases between them. Germline V gene lookup returns CDR1 DFQATT and CDR2 SNEGSKA (reference sequence). The CDR3 runs to 13 residues. The CDR3 protein is CSVQGGSTDTQYF. As DNA, the CDR3 is TGCAGTGTCCAGGGGGGGAGCACAGATACGCAGTATTTT.

This clonotype came up many times. The CDR3 sequence: CASRPSIGQRNTIYF. The CDR3 DNA is TGCGCCAGCAGGCCATCTATAGGCCAACGAAACACCATATATTTT. The V gene is TRBV10-2, the J gene TRBJ1-3; D unclear. Trimming took 6 bases from V and 5 from J, leaving 17 bases between them. The CDR3 runs 15 residues. Germline loops: CDR1 WSHSY, CDR2 SAAADI.

V gene TRBV18 combines with J gene TRBJ2-2; possibly TRBD1 for D (5 bases). Germline V gives CDR1 KGHSH, CDR2 LQKENI. Trimming took off 3 bases at V and 3 bases at J, with 11 bases between the two ends. The CDR3 loop spans 15 amino acids. As DNA, the CDR3 is TGTGCCAGCTCACCTTTACAAGGGGACACCGGGGAGCTGTTTTTT. Its protein is CASSPLQGDTGELFF. The full variable domain, with the rest looked up from reference TRBV18 and TRBJ2-2, is NAGVMQNPRHLVRRRGQEARLRCSPMKGHSHVYWYRQLPEEGLKFMVYLQKENIIDESGMPKERFSAEFPKEGPSILRIQQVVRGDSAAYFCASSPLQGDTGELFFGEGSRLTVL.

The J gene is TRBJ2-7, the V gene TRBV6-1; weak D call: TRBD1 (6 bases). CDR1 is MNHNS and CDR2 is SASEGT in the germline V gene. CDR3 size: 21 residues. Trimming removed 6 bases at V and 3 bases at J, with 36 bases between. CDR3 DNA: TGTGCCAGCAGCCTCCAGGGGAGTTCGGGCTCGATCGGATCCCCCTACTACGAGCAGTACTTC. This encodes CASSLQGSSGSIGSPYYEQYF.

The chain is built from TRBV5-6 and TRBJ2-3; 9 bases align to TRBD1. Unmatched junction bases numbered 8, after V lost 4 bases and J lost 5 bases. The CDR3 runs to 15 residues. CDR1 is SGHDT, CDR2 YYEEEE, per germline. CDR3 sequence: CASSLPGQGGDTQYF. In DNA form, the CDR3 reads TGTGCCAGCAGCCTACCGGGACAGGGAGGAGATACGCAGTATTTT.

This clonotype was counted at least ten times. At one boundary the junction diverges from the germline segment, which might be a read error. This chain joins TRBV28 and TRBJ2-5; 15 bases are a match to TRBD2. CDR3 length equals 18 residues. Germline values: CDR1 MDHEN, CDR2 SYDVKM. The DNA for the CDR3 is TGTGCCAGCAGTCTATGGAAAGGACTAGCGGGGGGGCAAGAGACCCAGTACTTC. This translates into CASSLWKGLAGGQETQYF.

This clonotype was counted between two and nine times. The chain joins TRBV4-1 to TRBJ1-2; D is perhaps TRBD1 (5 bases). The CDR3 loop spans 16 amino acids. Germline assignment: CDR1 MGHRA and CDR2 YSYEKL. V dropped 1 base and J dropped 7 bases, with 19 bases sitting between them. Written as DNA, the CDR3 is TGCGCCAGCAGCCAAGCTCAGATCGTAAGGGGCAGTGGCTACACCTTC. Translation: CASSQAQIVRGSGYTF.

This clonotype was seen a few times. The chain recombines TRBV6-5 with TRBJ2-7; no firm D call. The V end lost 5 bases, the J end lost 5 bases, and 22 bases lay between the germline ends. Germline V lookup: CDR1 MNHEY, CDR2 SVGAGI. The CDR3 totals 16 residues. CDR3 region: CASSSPATPMGNEQYF. Written as DNA, the CDR3 is TGTGCCAGCAGTAGCCCGGCCACACCGATGGGAAACGAGCAGTACTTC.